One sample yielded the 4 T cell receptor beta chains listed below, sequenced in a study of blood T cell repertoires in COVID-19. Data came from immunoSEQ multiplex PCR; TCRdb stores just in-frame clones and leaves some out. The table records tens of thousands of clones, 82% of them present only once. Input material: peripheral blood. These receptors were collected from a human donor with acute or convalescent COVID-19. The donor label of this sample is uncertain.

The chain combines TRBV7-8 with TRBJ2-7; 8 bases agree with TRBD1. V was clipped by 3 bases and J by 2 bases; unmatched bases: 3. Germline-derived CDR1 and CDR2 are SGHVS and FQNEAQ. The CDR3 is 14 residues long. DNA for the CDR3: TGTGCCAGCAGCTTGGGACAGGCAGCCTACGAGCAGTACTTC. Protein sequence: CASSLGQAAYEQYF.

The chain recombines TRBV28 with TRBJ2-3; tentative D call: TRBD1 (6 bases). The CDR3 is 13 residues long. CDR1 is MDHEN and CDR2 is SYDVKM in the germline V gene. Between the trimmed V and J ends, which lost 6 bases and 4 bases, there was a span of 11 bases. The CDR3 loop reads CASRPTGADTQYF. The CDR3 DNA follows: TGTGCCAGCAGACCGACAGGAGCAGATACGCAGTATTTT.

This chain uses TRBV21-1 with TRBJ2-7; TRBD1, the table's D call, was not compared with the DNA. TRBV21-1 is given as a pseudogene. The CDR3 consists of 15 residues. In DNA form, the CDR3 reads TGTGCCAGCAGCGCCCTAGGACAGGGTCTCGACGAGCAGTACTTC. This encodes CASSALGQGLDEQYF.

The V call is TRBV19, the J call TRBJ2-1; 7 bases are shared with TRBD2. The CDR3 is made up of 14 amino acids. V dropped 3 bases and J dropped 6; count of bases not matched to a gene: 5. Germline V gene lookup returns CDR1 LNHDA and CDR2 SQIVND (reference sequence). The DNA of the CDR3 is TGTGCCAGTAGTATGGGGGGGAGGGCCAATGAGCAGTTCTTC. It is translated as CASSMGGRANEQFF.